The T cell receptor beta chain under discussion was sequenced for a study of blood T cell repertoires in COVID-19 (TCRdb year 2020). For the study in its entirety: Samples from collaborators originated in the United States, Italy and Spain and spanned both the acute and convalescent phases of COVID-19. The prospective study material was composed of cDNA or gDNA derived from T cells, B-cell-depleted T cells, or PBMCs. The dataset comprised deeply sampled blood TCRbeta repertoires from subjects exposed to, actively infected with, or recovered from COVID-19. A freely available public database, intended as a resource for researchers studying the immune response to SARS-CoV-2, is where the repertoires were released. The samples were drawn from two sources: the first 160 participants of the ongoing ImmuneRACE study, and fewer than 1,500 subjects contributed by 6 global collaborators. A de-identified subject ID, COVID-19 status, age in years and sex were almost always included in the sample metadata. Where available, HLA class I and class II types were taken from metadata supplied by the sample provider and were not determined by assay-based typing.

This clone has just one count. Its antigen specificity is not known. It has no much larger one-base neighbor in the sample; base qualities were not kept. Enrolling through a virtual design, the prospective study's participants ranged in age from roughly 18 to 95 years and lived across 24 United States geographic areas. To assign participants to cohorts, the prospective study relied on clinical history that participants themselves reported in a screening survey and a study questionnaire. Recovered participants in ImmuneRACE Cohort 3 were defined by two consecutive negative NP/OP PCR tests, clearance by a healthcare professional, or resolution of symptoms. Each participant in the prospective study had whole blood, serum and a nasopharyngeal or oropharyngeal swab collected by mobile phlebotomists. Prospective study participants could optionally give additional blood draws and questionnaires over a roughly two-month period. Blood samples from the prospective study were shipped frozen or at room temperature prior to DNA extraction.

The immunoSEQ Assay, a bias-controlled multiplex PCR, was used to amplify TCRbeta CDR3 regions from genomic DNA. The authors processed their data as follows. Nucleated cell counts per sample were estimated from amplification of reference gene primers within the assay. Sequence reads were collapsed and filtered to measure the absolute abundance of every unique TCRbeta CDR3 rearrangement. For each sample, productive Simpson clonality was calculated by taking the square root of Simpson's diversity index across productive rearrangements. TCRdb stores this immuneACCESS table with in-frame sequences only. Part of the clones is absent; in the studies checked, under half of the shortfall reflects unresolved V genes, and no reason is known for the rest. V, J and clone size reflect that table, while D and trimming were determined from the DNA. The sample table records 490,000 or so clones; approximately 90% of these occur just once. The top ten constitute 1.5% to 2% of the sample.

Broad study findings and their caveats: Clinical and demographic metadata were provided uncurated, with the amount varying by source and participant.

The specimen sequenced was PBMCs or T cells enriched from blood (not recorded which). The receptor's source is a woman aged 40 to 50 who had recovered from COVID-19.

The CDR3 reads CASSLTGVSTGELFF. The DNA sequence is as follows: TGTGCCAGCAGCCTAACAGGGGTTTCCACCGGGGAGCTGTTTTTT. The chain is assembled from TRBV11-3 and TRBJ2-2; 7 central nucleotides agree with TRBD1. The CDR3, cysteine through phenylalanine, is 15 amino acids long. Only CDR3 DNA is held: 45 bases, read in frame from base 1. From V the trimming removes 5 bases and from J it removes 4 bases, while the gene matches leave 7 bases of the junction unaccounted for. CDR1 SGHNT and CDR2 YENEEA were looked up in the germline V gene.